This T cell receptor (beta chain) was sequenced in a study of blood T cells in healthy people across ages. This clonotype was detected many times. Per sample, extraction of total RNA gave at least 5 micrograms in every case. PCR was performed a second time for about 6 to 12 cycles using a sample-barcoded 5' primer and a J-beta primer mix. Using its own MiXCR run on the 5' RACE reads, TCRdb lists one record per CDR3 protein. The table includes some 690,000 distinct CDR3 sequences, about a fifth detected once. The sample was blood. The sequence came from a man between 65 and 85 years old in good health.

The CDR3 protein is CSARDLTDSNYGYTF. In DNA, the CDR3 is TGCAGTGCTAGAGATCTCACAGACTCTAACTATGGCTACACCTTC. The chain is built from TRBV20-1 and TRBJ1-2; D call uncertain. CDR1 DFQATT and CDR2 SNEGSKA come from the germline V gene (reference sequence). This CDR3 contains 15 residues. V gave up 0 bases and J gave up 0 bases, with 11 bases separating them.